This T cell receptor beta chain was observed in a study of T cell responses to AZD1222 COVID-19 vaccine. TCRdb's table, derived via immunoSEQ multiplex PCR, lists solely in-frame clones and lacks some. The sample records 150,000 or so clones, roughly nine tenths being singletons. Findings of the study overall: Unmutated variant regions are reportedly the target of nearly half of TCRs that are spike-specific. Researchers report vaccine-associated CD4 TCRs spanning spike, with dominance at 160-218 and 743-854. Researchers took repertoire samples only after the peak T cell response had come.

This CDR3 comprises 15 residues. V lost 7 bases and J lost 4; bases outside the gene matches: 12. Germline V gives CDR1 SQVTM, CDR2 ANQGSEA. About this clone itself: Its target is unknown.

The TCR originated in an adult who received the AZD1222 COVID-19 vaccine. V and J are TRBV29-1 and TRBJ2-3, with 9 bases lining up with TRBD1. Source: peripheral blood, taken 28 days after the second AZD1222 dose. CDR3 region: CSELSGDRVSDTQYF. In DNA, the CDR3 is TGCAGCGAACTTAGTGGGGACAGGGTTTCAGATACGCAGTATTTT.